This T cell receptor beta chain was sequenced during a study of blood T cell repertoires in COVID-19. As for the study in general: The study drew acute and convalescent COVID-19 samples from the United States, Italy and Spain. T cells, B-cell-depleted T cells, or PBMCs supplied cDNA or gDNA.

V was clipped by 7 bases and J by 4 bases; unmatched bases: 9. CDR1 and CDR2 from the germline V gene are LNHDA and SQIVND (reference sequence). The CDR3 consists of 15 residues. Original processing methods: It was from reference gene primer amplification that nucleated cell counts were estimated. Produced via immunoSEQ multiplex PCR; TCRdb's table is partial and in-frame only. V, J and clone size reflect that table, while D and trimming were determined from the DNA. The sample records 100,000 or so clones, more than 80% being singletons. This TCR derives from a human donor in a cohort sampled during active COVID-19. This chain joins TRBV19 and TRBJ1-3; the match to TRBD1 covers 8 bases. Source material: peripheral blood. CDR3: CASTLGQGAGNTIYF. In DNA, the CDR3 is TGTGCCAGTACCCTCGGACAGGGCGCCGGAAACACCATATATTTT.